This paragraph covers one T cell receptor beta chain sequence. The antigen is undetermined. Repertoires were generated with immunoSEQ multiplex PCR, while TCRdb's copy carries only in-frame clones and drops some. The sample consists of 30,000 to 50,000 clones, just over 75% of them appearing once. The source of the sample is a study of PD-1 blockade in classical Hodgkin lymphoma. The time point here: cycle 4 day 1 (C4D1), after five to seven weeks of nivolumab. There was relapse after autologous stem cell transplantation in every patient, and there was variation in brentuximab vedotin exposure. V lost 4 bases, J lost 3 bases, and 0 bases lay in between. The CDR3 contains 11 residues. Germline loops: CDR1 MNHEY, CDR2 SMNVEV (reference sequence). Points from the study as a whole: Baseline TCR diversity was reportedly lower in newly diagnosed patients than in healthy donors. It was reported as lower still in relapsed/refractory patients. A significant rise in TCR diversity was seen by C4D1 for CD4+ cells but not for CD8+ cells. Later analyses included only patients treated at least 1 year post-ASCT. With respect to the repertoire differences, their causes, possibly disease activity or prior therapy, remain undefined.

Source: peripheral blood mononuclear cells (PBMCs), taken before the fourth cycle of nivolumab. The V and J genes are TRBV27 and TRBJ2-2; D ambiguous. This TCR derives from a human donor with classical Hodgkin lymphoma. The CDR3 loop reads CASSYTGELFF. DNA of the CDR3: TGTGCCAGCAGTTACACCGGGGAGCTGTTTTTT.